This TCR beta chain was profiled in a study of cytomegalovirus exposure and HLA in healthy donors. PCR employed 60 Vbeta and 13 Jbeta primers. Clones were sequenced by immunoSEQ multiplex PCR, and TCRdb holds only the in-frame ones, with some missing. The sample lists about 160,000 clones, approximately 80% occurring once. Germline CDR1 is MNHEY and CDR2 is SMNVEV (reference sequence). V lost 4 bases to trimming and J lost 4 bases, with 13 bases between them. The CDR3 totals 14 residues. This chain links TRBV27 with TRBJ1-2; D perhaps matches TRBD1 (6 bases). The source material was PBMCs. The clonotype originates from a woman aged 50 to 60 in good health and CMV-seropositive. This chain's CDR3 is CASSYRVQGYGYTF. The CDR3 DNA reads as TGTGCCAGCAGTTACAGGGTCCAAGGCTATGGCTACACCTTC.